This T cell receptor beta chain was captured in a study of T cells in Graves' hyperthyroidism and ophthalmopathy. This clonotype has ten or more counts. Amplified TCR beta CDR3 regions derived from RNA transcripts. HTBI primers were used for first-round RT-PCR of the TCR CDR3. TCRdb redid the calling of the multiplex PCR reads with MiXCR, one entry per CDR3 protein. The table records 400,000 to 600,000 distinct CDR3 sequences, about 16% of them present only once. V shed 5 bases, J shed 3 bases, and the junction held 11 bases outside the gene matches. The V gene's germline CDR1 is MDHEN and CDR2 SYDVKM. This CDR3 region has 18 residues.

The chain employs TRBV28 and TRBJ1-3; 12 bases are a match to TRBD1. The TCR sequence derives from a woman under 40 with Graves' ophthalmopathy. Sequencing was performed on blood. In DNA form, the CDR3 reads TGTGCCAGCAGTACCCCGAGGGACAGGGGGCTCGATGGAAACACCATATATTTT. Translated: CASSTPRDRGLDGNTIYF.